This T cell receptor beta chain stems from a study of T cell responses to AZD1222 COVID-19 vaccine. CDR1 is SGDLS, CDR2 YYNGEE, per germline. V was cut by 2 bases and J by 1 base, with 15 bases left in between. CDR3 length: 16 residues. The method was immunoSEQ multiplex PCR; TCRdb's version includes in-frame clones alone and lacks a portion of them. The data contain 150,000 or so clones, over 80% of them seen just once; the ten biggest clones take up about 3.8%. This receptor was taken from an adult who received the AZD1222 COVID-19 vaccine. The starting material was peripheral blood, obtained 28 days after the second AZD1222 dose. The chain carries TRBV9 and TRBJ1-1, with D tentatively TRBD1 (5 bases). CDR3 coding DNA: TGTGCCAGCAGCGTCACAGGCGGAGGGGAGAACACTGAAGCTTTCTTT. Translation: CASSVTGGGENTEAFF.